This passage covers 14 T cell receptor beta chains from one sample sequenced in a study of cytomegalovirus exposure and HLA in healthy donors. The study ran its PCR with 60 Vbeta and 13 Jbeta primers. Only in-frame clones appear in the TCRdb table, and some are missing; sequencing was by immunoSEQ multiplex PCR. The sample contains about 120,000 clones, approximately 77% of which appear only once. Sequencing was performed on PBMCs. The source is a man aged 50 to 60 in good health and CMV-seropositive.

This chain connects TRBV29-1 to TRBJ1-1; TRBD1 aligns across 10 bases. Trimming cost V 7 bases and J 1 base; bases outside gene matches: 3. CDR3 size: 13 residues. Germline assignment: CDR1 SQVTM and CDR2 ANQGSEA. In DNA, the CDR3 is TGCAGCGGAGGACAGGGGGGGAACACTGAAGCTTTCTTT. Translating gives CSGGQGGNTEAFF.

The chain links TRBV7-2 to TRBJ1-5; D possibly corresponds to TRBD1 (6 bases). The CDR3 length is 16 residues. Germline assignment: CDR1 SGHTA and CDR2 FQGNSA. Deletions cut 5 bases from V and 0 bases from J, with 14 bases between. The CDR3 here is CASSPSGTNSNQPQHF. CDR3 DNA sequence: TGTGCCAGCAGCCCCTCAGGGACAAATAGCAATCAGCCCCAGCATTTT.

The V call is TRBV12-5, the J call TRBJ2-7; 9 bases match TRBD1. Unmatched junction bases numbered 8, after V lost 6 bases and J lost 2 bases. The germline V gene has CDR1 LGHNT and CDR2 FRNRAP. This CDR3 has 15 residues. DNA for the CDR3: TGTGCTAGTGGCCGAAACAGGGGGCCTACCTACGAGCAGTACTTC. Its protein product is CASGRNRGPTYEQYF.

CDR3 protein: CASSIGLALGETQYF. In nucleotides, the CDR3 is TGTGCCAGTAGTATAGGACTAGCGTTAGGAGAGACCCAGTACTTC. The chain links TRBV19 to TRBJ2-5, with 8 positions matching TRBD2. The germline V gene has CDR1 LNHDA and CDR2 SQIVND (reference sequence). V trimming: 1 base; J trimming: 4 bases; junction bases outside the gene matches: 5. The CDR3 runs 15 residues.

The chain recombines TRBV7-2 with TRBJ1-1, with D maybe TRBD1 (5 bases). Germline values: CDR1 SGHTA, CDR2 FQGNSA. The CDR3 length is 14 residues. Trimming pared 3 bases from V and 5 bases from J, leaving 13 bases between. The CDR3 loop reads CASSFGGRSTEAFF. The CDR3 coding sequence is TGTGCCAGCAGCTTTGGGGGGAGAAGTACTGAAGCTTTCTTT.

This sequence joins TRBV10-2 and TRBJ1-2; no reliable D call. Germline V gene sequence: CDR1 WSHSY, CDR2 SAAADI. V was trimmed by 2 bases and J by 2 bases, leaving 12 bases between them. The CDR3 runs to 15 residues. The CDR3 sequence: CASSELGGENYGYTF. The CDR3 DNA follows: TGCGCCAGCAGTGAGCTGGGAGGCGAAAACTATGGCTACACCTTC.

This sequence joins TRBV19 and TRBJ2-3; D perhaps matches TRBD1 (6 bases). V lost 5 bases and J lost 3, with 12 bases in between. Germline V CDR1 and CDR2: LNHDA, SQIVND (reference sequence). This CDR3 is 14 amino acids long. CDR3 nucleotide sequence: TGTGCCAGTAGTCCGGGACAAGGGACAGATACGCAGTATTTT. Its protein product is CASSPGQGTDTQYF.

In DNA, the CDR3 is TGTGCCAGCAGTCCCGGGATATCCGGCACCATTAGCAATCAGCCCCAGCATTTT. Its translation is CASSPGISGTISNQPQHF. J is TRBJ1-5 and V is TRBV27; unclear D gene. This CDR3 region has 18 residues. V lost 5 bases and J 0 bases, leaving 20 bases between the germline ends. The V gene's germline CDR1 is MNHEY and CDR2 SMNVEV (reference sequence).

The CDR3 region is CASSPQFQVRDTQYF. As DNA, the CDR3 is TGTGCCAGCAGCCCCCAGTTTCAGGTCAGAGATACGCAGTATTTT. The V call is TRBV9, the J call TRBJ2-3; D remains ambiguous. This CDR3 has 15 residues. CDR1 and CDR2 from the germline V gene are SGDLS and YYNGEE. The V gene lost 4 bases and the J gene lost 5 bases, with 17 bases spanning the gap.

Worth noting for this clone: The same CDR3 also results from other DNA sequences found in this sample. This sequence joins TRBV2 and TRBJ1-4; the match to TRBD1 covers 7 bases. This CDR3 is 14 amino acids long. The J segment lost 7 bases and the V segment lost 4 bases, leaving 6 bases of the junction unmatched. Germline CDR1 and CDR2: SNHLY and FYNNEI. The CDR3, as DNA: TGTGCCAGCAGTGGACAGGGAAGGTTTGAAAAACTGTTTTTT. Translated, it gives CASSGQGRFEKLFF.

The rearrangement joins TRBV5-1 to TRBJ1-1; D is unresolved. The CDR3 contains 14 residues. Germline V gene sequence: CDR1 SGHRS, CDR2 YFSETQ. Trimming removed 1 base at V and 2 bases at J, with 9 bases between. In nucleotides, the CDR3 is TGCGCCAGCAGCTTGAATGCACTCAACACTGAAGCTTTCTTT. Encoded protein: CASSLNALNTEAFF.

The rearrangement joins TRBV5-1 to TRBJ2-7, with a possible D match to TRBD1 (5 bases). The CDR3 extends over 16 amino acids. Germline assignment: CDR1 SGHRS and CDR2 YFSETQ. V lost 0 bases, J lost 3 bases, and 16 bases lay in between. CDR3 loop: CASSLVPTDQIYEQYF. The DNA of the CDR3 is TGCGCCAGCAGCTTGGTCCCGACAGACCAAATCTACGAGCAGTACTTC.

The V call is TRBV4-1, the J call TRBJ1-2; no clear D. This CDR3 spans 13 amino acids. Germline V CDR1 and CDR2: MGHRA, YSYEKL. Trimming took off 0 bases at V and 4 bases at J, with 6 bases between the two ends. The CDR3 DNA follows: TGCGCCAGCAGCCAAGAGTACGGCTATGGCTACACCTTC. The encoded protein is CASSQEYGYGYTF.

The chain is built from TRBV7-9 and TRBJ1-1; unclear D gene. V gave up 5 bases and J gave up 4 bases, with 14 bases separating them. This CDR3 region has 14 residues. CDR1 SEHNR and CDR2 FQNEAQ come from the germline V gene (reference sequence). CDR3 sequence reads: CASSEREGTTEAFF. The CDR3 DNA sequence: TGTGCCAGCAGCGAACGGGAGGGCACCACTGAAGCTTTCTTT.